This T cell receptor beta chain was captured by sequencing in a study of CD8 T cells in Susac syndrome. This CDR3 contains 17 residues. Trimming took off 6 bases at V and 0 bases at J, with 20 bases between the two ends. From germline, CDR1 is SGHVS and CDR2 FQNEAQ. General study points: The authors acknowledged that the study's TCR sequencing and HLA analysis involved relatively few individuals.

Sequencing of TCR beta covered CD8+ and CD4+ T cells obtained from blood. Random hexamers primed reverse transcription of about 0.5 to 1 ug RNA. MiXCR was run by TCRdb on the immunoSEQ multiplex PCR reads, yielding one entry per CDR3 protein. Of 150,000 to 200,000 distinct CDR3 sequences in the sample, around 93% were seen once. About this clonotype: Its antigen is currently unknown.

The TCR originated in a human donor in good health. The gene calls are TRBV7-8 and TRBJ2-5; TRBD1 might be the D (6 bases). Sequencing was carried out using CD4+ T cells from PBMCs. CDR3 region: CASRTLVGATHQETQYF. Here the CDR3 DNA reads TGTGCCAGCAGAACCCTTGTGGGGGCGACCCACCAAGAGACCCAGTACTTC.